These T cell receptor beta chains were read from a single sample in a study of beta chain features in type 1 diabetes. The method was immunoSEQ multiplex PCR; TCRdb's version includes in-frame clones alone and lacks a portion of them. The sample carries about 900,000 clones, 17% recorded once. The sequenced sample was naive CD4+ T cells from blood. The receptors were sampled from a woman between 18 and 29 years old in good health. Both conserved end residues are part of each CDR3. The D gene is left open where the match is weak. Clone size is shown for a subset of rows, as once, few, many or a class of expanded clone.

>TRBJ2-4|TRBD2|few|TRBV5-4
CASSPGTTENIQYF
TGTGCCAGCAGCCCCGGGACTACTGAAAACATTCAGTACTTC
>TRBJ2-1|.|few|TRBV28
CASSTPGTGVNEQFF
TGTGCCAGCAGTACCCCCGGGACGGGTGTCAATGAGCAGTTCTTC
>TRBJ1-3|.|few|TRBV7-8
CASSTGSGNTIYF
TGTGCCAGCAGCACCGGGTCGGGAAACACCATATATTTT
>TRBJ2-7|.|.|TRBV29-1
CSVVGGGYEQYF
TGCAGCGTAGTGGGTGGGGGATACGAGCAGTACTTC
>TRBJ1-4|TRBD1|few|TRBV5-7
CASSQTGTGGEKLFF
TGTGCCAGCAGCCAGACCGGGACAGGGGGGGAAAAACTGTTTTTT
>TRBJ2-7|.|.|TRBV15
CATSRQGNEQYF
TGTGCCACCAGCAGACAGGGCAACGAGCAGTACTTC
>TRBJ2-5|.|few|TRBV6-6
CASRPDRIQETQYF
TGTGCCAGCAGGCCCGACAGAATCCAAGAGACCCAGTACTTC
>TRBJ2-1|TRBD2|.|TRBV5-4
CASRGGTSGYNEQFF
TGTGCCAGCAGGGGCGGGACTAGCGGCTACAATGAGCAGTTCTTC
>TRBJ2-7|.|few|TRBV28
CASSLWQGRNEQYF
TGTGCCAGCAGTTTATGGCAGGGGAGAAACGAGCAGTACTTC
>TRBJ2-2|.|few|TRBV28
CASLGGNTGELFF
TGTGCCAGTCTTGGGGGTAACACCGGGGAGCTGTTTTTT
>TRBJ2-3|.|few|TRBV20-1
CSASFTDTQYF
TGCAGTGCTAGTTTCACAGATACGCAGTATTTT
>TRBJ2-7|TRBD2|few|TRBV7-9
CASTLAGGPHEQYF
TGTGCCAGCACCTTAGCGGGAGGACCCCACGAGCAGTACTTC
>TRBJ2-1|.|.|TRBV7-2
CASSPEMEQFF
TGTGCCAGCAGCCCCGAAATGGAGCAGTTCTTC
>TRBJ2-4|.|few|TRBV20-1
CSAQGNIQYF
TGCAGTGCTCAGGGAAACATTCAGTACTTC
>TRBJ1-6|TRBD1|.|TRBV6-5
CASSYSPDRGSPLHF
TGTGCCAGCAGTTACTCGCCGGACAGGGGTTCACCCCTCCACTTT
>TRBJ1-5|.|.|TRBV19
CASSIGTDGNQPQHF
TGTGCCAGTAGTATCGGGACGGATGGGAATCAGCCCCAGCATTTT
>TRBJ2-1|TRBD2|.|TRBV6-5
CASRPSGSSYNEQFF
TGTGCCAGCAGACCCAGCGGGAGCTCCTACAATGAGCAGTTCTTC
>TRBJ2-3|TRBD1|.|TRBV19
CASSILGQGGMQYF
TGTGCCAGTAGTATACTCGGACAGGGTGGTATGCAGTATTTT
>TRBJ2-3|.|few|TRBV5-6
CASSRGNTDTQYF
TGTGCCAGCAGTCGGGGGAACACAGATACGCAGTATTTT
>TRBJ1-1|TRBD1|.|TRBV19
CASRKLSGGLMNTEAFF
TGTGCCAGTAGAAAATTATCAGGGGGCCTCATGAACACTGAAGCTTTCTTT
>TRBJ2-3|.|.|TRBV7-9
CASSPSGYTQYF
TGTGCCAGCTCACCGTCTGGTTATACGCAGTATTTT
>TRBJ2-7|.|few|TRBV19
CASSIDRNSYEQYF
TGTGCCAGTAGTATAGATCGTAACTCCTACGAGCAGTACTTC
>TRBJ1-2|TRBD1|.|TRBV28
CASSKGAVYGYTF
TGTGCCAGCAGCAAGGGGGCCGTCTATGGCTACACCTTC
>TRBJ1-5|TRBD1|.|TRBV4-2
CASSQDRDRGANSNQPQHF
TGTGCCAGCAGCCAAGATAGGGACAGGGGCGCCAATAGCAATCAGCCCCAGCATTTT
>TRBJ1-1|.|.|TRBV9
CASSAGEHTEAFF
TGTGCCAGCAGCGCAGGAGAGCACACTGAAGCTTTCTTT
>TRBJ1-4|.|few|TRBV14
CASSRGISRGIEKLFF
TGTGCCAGCAGCAGGGGGATCAGCCGTGGGATAGAAAAACTGTTTTTT
>TRBJ2-1|.|few|TRBV28
CATQREGVEQFF
TGTGCCACGCAGAGGGAGGGGGTTGAGCAGTTCTTC
>TRBJ2-2|TRBD1|few|TRBV4-2
CASNRDRNTGELFF
TGTGCCAGCAACCGGGACAGAAACACCGGGGAGCTGTTTTTT
>TRBJ2-1|.|few|TRBV10-3
CASSGAADVYNEQFF
TGTGCATCCTCCGGGGCGGCCGACGTTTACAATGAGCAGTTCTTC
>TRBJ2-3|.|few|TRBV6-6
CASSYGGRTGDTQYF
TGTGCCAGCAGTTACGGGGGGAGAACAGGGGATACGCAGTATTTT
>TRBJ2-7|.|.|TRBV7-2
CASSLAVWGSSYEQYF
TGTGCCAGCAGCTTAGCGGTGTGGGGCTCCTCCTACGAGCAGTACTTC
>TRBJ2-2|.|.|TRBV9
CASSGSGNTGELFF
TGTGCCAGCAGCGGTAGCGGGAACACCGGGGAGCTGTTTTTT
>TRBJ2-5|TRBD2|.|TRBV7-9
CASSSWTSGMETQYF
TGTGCCAGCAGCTCATGGACTAGCGGGATGGAGACCCAGTACTTC
>TRBJ2-2|.|once|TRBV9
CASSVDAGPGELFF
TGTGCCAGCAGCGTAGATGCCGGGCCCGGGGAGCTGTTTTTT
>TRBJ2-7|TRBD2|few|TRBV7-2
CASSLMTSGSGSYEQYF
TGTGCCAGCAGCTTGATGACTAGCGGGAGTGGCTCCTACGAGCAGTACTTC
>TRBJ2-2|.|few|TRBV7-9
CASSFKGEPGELFF
TGTGCCAGCAGCTTTAAAGGGGAACCCGGGGAGCTGTTTTTT
>TRBJ2-7|.|.|TRBV7-2
CASSSPITYEQYF
TGTGCCAGCAGCTCACCGATCACCTACGAGCAGTACTTC
>TRBJ2-7|.|few|TRBV6-5
CASSYSSRGAPYEQYF
TGTGCCAGCAGTTACTCATCTCGTGGAGCCCCCTACGAGCAGTACTTC
>TRBJ2-1|.|few|TRBV15
CATSRALSRDPFNNEQFF
TGTGCCACCAGCAGAGCTCTCTCCCGGGACCCTTTCAACAATGAGCAGTTCTTC
>TRBJ2-1|TRBD2|.|TRBV25-1
CASSKWTSGRSNNEQFF
TGTGCCAGCAGTAAATGGACTAGCGGGAGGAGCAACAATGAGCAGTTCTTC
>TRBJ1-5|.|.|TRBV4-2
CASSQSRDNQPQHF
TGTGCCAGCAGCCAAAGCAGGGACAATCAGCCCCAGCATTTT
>TRBJ2-3|.|few|TRBV5-1
CASSLDGSADTQYF
TGCGCCAGCAGCTTGGATGGATCCGCAGATACGCAGTATTTT
>TRBJ1-2|.|few|TRBV7-9
CASSQNTGTYGYTF
TGTGCCAGCAGCCAAAATACAGGGACCTATGGCTACACCTTC
>TRBJ1-1|.|.|TRBV18
CASSPRTRANTEAFF
TGTGCCAGCTCACCGAGGACCAGGGCTAACACTGAAGCTTTCTTT
>TRBJ2-6|TRBD1|.|TRBV5-6
CASSLNRGSCSGANVLTF
TGTGCCAGCAGCTTGAACAGGGGATCGTGCTCTGGGGCCAACGTCCTGACTTTC
>TRBJ1-2|.|once|TRBV27
CASSPSVGGGYTF
TGTGCCAGCAGTCCGTCGGTAGGAGGCGGCTACACCTTC
>TRBJ2-1|.|few|TRBV5-1
CASSLGPNEQFF
TGCGCCAGCAGCTTGGGGCCAAATGAGCAGTTCTTC
>TRBJ2-1|.|few|TRBV5-1
CASSLESLAGYNEQFF
TGCGCCAGCAGCTTGGAGTCACTAGCAGGCTACAATGAGCAGTTCTTC
>TRBJ1-4|.|.|TRBV7-2
CASSPDTGNEKLFF
TGTGCCAGCAGCCCGGATACGGGTAATGAAAAACTGTTTTTT
>TRBJ1-5|.|.|TRBV23-1
CASRGRGRRGTQPQHF
TGCGCCAGCAGGGGCAGGGGCCGTCGGGGAACCCAGCCCCAGCATTTT
>TRBJ1-2|.|.|TRBV7-2
CASSLASDQGLGTF
TGTGCCAGCAGCTTAGCCTCCGACCAGGGGTTAGGCACCTTC
>TRBJ2-2|TRBD1|.|TRBV7-3
CASSLGQGYTGELFF
TGTGCCAGCAGCTTGGGACAGGGGTACACCGGGGAGCTGTTTTTT
>TRBJ1-5|.|.|TRBV18
CASSLNVGGDQPQHF
TGTGCCAGCTCCCTCAATGTCGGCGGGGATCAGCCCCAGCATTTT
>TRBJ1-2|.|.|TRBV27
CASTRDGRNPYGYTF
TGTGCCAGCACCAGAGACGGACGGAACCCCTATGGCTACACCTTC
>TRBJ1-1|TRBD1|.|TRBV29-1
CSGEKGARGTEAFF
TGCAGCGGGGAAAAGGGGGCCCGTGGGACTGAAGCTTTCTTT
>TRBJ2-3|TRBD2|few|TRBV2
CASIAGVLDTQYF
TGTGCCAGCATAGCGGGAGTGTTGGATACGCAGTATTTT